The T cell receptor (beta chain) under discussion was sequenced for a study of T cell repertoires in ileal Crohn's disease. This table comes from immunoSEQ multiplex PCR, and its TCRdb copy is limited to in-frame clones, with some not included. The data hold 6,500 to 7,500 clones, with about 78% observed a single time. This clone was seen a few times. Germline V CDR1 and CDR2: MNHEY, SMNVEV (reference sequence). Trimming took 7 bases from V and 8 from J, leaving 15 bases between them. The CDR3 has 13 residues. Time point here: proximal margin of the surgical specimen (macroscopically non-inflamed). This receptor was identified in an adult with Crohn's disease. The gene calls are TRBV27 and TRBJ2-1, with TRBD1 as a possible D gene (5 bases). Material: ileal tissue. Written as DNA, the CDR3 is TGTGCCAGCAAGGATAGGGGTATCCATGAGCAGTTCTTC. It codes for CASKDRGIHEQFF.